The clone carrying this T cell receptor (beta chain) was seen once. The target antigen is unknown. Some clones are missing from TCRdb's copy, which holds only in-frame ones; the method was immunoSEQ multiplex PCR. The repertoire has tens of thousands of clones, 73% of them found once; the top ten carry roughly 18%. This CDR3 is built from 17 residues. The sample comes from a study of CD4 T cells in relation to SARS-CoV-2 and coronaviruses. The overall study: After around 10 days of antigen culture, PBMC TCR beta CDR3s were sequenced. Controls used an HIV-1 Nef peptide pool or no peptide.

CD4+ T cells from unexposed donors were obtained before the COVID-19 pandemic (2011-2018). Isolation of CD4+ T cells took place after about 9 days in culture. Testing used SARS-CoV-2 S/N and four cold-coronavirus spikes on unexposed-donor CD4+ T cells, cells permitting. On days 3 and 7, cultures got half fresh IL-2 medium. The specimen was CD4+ T cells from PBMCs, cultured in vitro. The V and J genes are TRBV12-2 and TRBJ1-3; the D call of TRBD1 is as the table states it, not checked on the DNA. TRBV12-2 is tagged as a pseudogene. The TCR was taken from a human donor in good health. CDR3 sequence: CASRLVEWGQGEKAIYF. The CDR3 DNA is TGTGCAAGTCGCTTAGTGGAATGGGGACAGGGGGAAAAGGCCATATATTTT.